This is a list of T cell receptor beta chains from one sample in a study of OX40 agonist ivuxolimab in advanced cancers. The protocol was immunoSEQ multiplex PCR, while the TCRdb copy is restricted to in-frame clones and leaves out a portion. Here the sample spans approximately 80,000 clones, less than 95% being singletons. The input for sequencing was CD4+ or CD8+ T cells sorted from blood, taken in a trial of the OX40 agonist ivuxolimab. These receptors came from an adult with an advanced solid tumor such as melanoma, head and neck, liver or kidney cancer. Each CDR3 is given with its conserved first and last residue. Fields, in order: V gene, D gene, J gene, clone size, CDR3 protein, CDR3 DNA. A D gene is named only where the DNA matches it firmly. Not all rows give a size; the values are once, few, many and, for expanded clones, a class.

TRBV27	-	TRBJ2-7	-	CASMGRSYEQYF	TGTGCCAGCATGGGCAGGTCTTACGAGCAGTACTTC
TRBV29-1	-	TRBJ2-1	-	CSGRLLNEQFF	TGCAGCGGTCGCCTACTCAATGAGCAGTTCTTC
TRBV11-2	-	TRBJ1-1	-	CASSLEWGGRAFF	TGTGCCAGCAGCTTAGAGTGGGGGGGCAGAGCTTTCTTT
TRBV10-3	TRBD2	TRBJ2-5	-	CAISDPSTGGQETQYF	TGTGCCATCAGTGACCCTTCTACGGGGGGCCAAGAGACCCAGTACTTC
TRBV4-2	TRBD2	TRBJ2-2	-	CASSGQRGGPTGELFF	TGTGCCAGCAGCGGTCAGCGGGGGGGTCCCACCGGGGAGCTGTTTTTT
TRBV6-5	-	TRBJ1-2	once	CASGRTENYGYTF	TGTGCCAGCGGCAGGACGGAAAACTATGGCTACACCTTC
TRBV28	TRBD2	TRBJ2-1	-	CASSPTSGGPLEQFF	TGTGCCAGCAGTCCCACTAGCGGGGGCCCTCTTGAGCAGTTCTTC
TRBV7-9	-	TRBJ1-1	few	CASSPYSTTEAFF	TGTGCCAGCAGCCCGTACAGTACCACTGAAGCTTTCTTT
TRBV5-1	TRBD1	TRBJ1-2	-	CASSLAEGALDGYTF	TGCGCCAGCAGCTTGGCCGAGGGGGCCTTGGATGGCTACACCTTC
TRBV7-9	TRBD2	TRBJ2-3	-	CASSLIGLAGGTDTQYF	TGTGCCAGCAGCTTAATCGGACTAGCGGGGGGCACAGATACGCAGTATTTT
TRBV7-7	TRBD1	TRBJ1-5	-	CASSLDRDQPQHF	TGTGCTAGCAGCTTAGACAGGGACCAGCCCCAGCATTTT
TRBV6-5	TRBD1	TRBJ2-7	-	CASKMTGTAFEQYF	TGTGCCAGTAAAATGACCGGGACAGCCTTCGAGCAGTACTTC
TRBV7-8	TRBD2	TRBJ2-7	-	CASSRGGAYEQYF	TGTGCCAGCAGCCGGGGGGGGGCCTACGAGCAGTACTTC
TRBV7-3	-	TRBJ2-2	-	CASSLILNTGELFF	TGTGCCAGCAGCTTAATCCTTAACACCGGGGAGCTGTTTTTT
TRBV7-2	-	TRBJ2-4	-	CASSLARGAAKNIQYF	TGTGCCAGCAGCTTAGCCAGGGGGGCAGCCAAAAACATTCAGTACTTC
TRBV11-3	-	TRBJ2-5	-	CASSFGARGTQYF	TGTGCCAGCAGCTTCGGAGCACGGGGGACCCAGTACTTC
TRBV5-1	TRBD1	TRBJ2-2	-	CASSSTGTGVSNTGELFF	TGCGCCAGCAGCTCAACCGGGACAGGGGTGTCGAACACCGGGGAGCTGTTTTTT
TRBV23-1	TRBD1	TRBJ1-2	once	CASSDRGRAYGYTF	TGCGCCAGCAGTGACAGGGGGAGGGCCTATGGCTACACCTTC
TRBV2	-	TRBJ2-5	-	CASRSSGTQYF	TGTGCCAGCAGATCATCGGGGACCCAGTACTTC
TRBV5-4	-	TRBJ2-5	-	CASSLAPTGETQYF	TGTGCCAGCAGCTTGGCCCCTACAGGGGAGACCCAGTACTTC
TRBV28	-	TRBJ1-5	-	CASSFGGAGQPQHF	TGTGCCAGCAGTTTCGGTGGGGCAGGTCAGCCCCAGCATTTT
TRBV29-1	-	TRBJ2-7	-	CSVEDQSGQYF	TGCAGCGTTGAAGATCAGAGTGGGCAGTACTTC
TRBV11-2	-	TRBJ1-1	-	CASSSQENTEAFF	TGTGCCAGCAGCAGTCAGGAAAACACTGAAGCTTTCTTT
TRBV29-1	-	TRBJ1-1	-	CSVEISQNTEAFF	TGCAGCGTTGAAATATCCCAAAACACTGAAGCTTTCTTT
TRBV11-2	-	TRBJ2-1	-	CASSLQGGATRIF	TGTGCCAGCAGCTTACAGGGAGGAGCCACCCGGATCTTC
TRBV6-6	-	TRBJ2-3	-	CASTTGGAVDTQYF	TGTGCCAGCACCACTGGCGGAGCCGTAGATACGCAGTATTTT
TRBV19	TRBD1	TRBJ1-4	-	CASARTGQGEKLFF	TGTGCCAGCGCGAGGACAGGCCAAGGGGAAAAACTGTTTTTT
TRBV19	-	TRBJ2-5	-	CASSPDGLMRETQYF	TGTGCCAGTAGCCCAGACGGGTTAATGAGAGAGACCCAGTACTTC
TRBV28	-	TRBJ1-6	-	CASSLYRVVNSPLHF	TGTGCCAGCAGTTTATACAGGGTAGTTAATTCACCCCTCCACTTT
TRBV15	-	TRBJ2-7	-	CATSRGAPYEQYF	TGTGCCACCAGCAGAGGGGCTCCCTACGAGCAGTACTTC
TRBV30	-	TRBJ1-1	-	CAWIIEWTANTEAFF	TGTGCCTGGATTATTGAGTGGACAGCGAACACTGAAGCTTTCTTT
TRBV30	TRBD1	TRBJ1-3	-	CAWTLDRGTNTIYF	TGTGCCTGGACCCTGGACAGGGGGACGAACACCATATATTTT
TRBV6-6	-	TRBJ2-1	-	CASSPRGSNEQFF	TGTGCCAGCAGTCCACGGGGTTCAAATGAGCAGTTCTTC
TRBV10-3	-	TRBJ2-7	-	CAISGSPGPPYEQYF	TGTGCCATCAGTGGGTCCCCCGGGCCTCCCTACGAGCAGTACTTC
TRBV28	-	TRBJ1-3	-	CASSPVAYSGNTIYF	TGTGCCAGCAGCCCTGTGGCTTACTCTGGAAACACCATATATTTT
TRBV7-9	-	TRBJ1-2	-	CASSGQPNYGYTF	TGTGCCAGCAGCGGACAGCCTAACTATGGCTACACCTTC
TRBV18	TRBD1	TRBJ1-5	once	CASSPPGGDRGYEPQHF	TGTGCCAGCTCACCACCGGGAGGAGACAGGGGATATGAGCCCCAGCATTTT
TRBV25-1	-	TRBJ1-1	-	CASSGLGGQETEAFF	TGTGCCAGCAGTGGCTTGGGGGGGCAGGAAACTGAAGCTTTCTTT
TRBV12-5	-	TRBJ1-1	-	CASGLQGGAEAFF	TGTGCTAGTGGTTTGCAGGGTGGCGCTGAAGCTTTCTTT
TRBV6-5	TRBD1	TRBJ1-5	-	CASGTGGTPNQPQHF	TGTGCCAGCGGAACAGGGGGCACTCCAAATCAGCCCCAGCATTTT
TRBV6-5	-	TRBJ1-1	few	CASSYSNTEAFF	TGTGCCAGCAGTTACTCCAACACTGAAGCTTTCTTT
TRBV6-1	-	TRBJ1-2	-	CASTFDYGYTF	TGTGCCAGCACTTTTGACTATGGCTACACCTTC
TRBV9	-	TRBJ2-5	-	CASSVVPTGQETQYF	TGTGCCAGCAGCGTAGTCCCTACAGGACAAGAGACCCAGTACTTC
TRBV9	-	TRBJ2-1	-	CASSPSTYKDEQFF	TGTGCCAGCAGCCCGAGTACCTACAAAGATGAGCAGTTCTTC
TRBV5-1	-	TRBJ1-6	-	CASSLVVGENSPLHF	TGCGCCAGCAGCTTGGTCGTCGGGGAAAATTCACCCCTCCACTTT
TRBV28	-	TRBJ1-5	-	CASSLDRRNQPQHF	TGTGCCAGCAGCCTCGACAGACGAAATCAGCCCCAGCATTTT
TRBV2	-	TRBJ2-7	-	CASRGDNQAYEQYF	TGTGCCAGCAGGGGGGACAACCAGGCCTACGAGCAGTACTTC
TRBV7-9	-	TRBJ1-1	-	CASSLRGNTEAFF	TGTGCCAGCAGCTTAAGGGGGAACACTGAAGCTTTCTTT